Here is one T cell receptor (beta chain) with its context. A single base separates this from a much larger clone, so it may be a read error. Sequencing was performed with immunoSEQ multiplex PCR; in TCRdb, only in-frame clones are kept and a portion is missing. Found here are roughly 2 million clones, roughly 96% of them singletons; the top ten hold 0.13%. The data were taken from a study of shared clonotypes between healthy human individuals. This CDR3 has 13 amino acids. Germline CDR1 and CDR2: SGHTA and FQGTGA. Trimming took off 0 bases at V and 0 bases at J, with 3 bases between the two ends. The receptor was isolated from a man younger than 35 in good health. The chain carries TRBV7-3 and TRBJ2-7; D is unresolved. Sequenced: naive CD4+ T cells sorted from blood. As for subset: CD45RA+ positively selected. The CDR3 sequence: CASSLTSSYEQYF. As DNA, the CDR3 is TGTGCCAGCAGCTTAACGAGCTCCTACGAGCAGTACTTC.